Presented here are 11 T cell receptor beta chains from one specimen sequenced in a study of blood T cells in healthy people across ages. Using a J-beta primer mix together with a sample-barcoded 5' primer, a second PCR was run for roughly 6 to 12 cycles. A single record per CDR3 protein comes from TCRdb applying MiXCR to the 5' RACE reads. The profile shows 800,000 or so distinct CDR3 sequences, 62% of them singletons. Sequencing was carried out using blood. The source of these receptors is a man aged 25-45 years in good health.

This chain links TRBV7-2 with TRBJ2-7; possibly TRBD1 for D (6 bases). The V end lost 6 bases, the J end lost 2 bases, and 23 bases lay between the germline ends. Germline CDR1 reads SGHTA; CDR2 reads FQGNSA. There are 17 residues in the CDR3. The CDR3 is CASSFIRDRDTAYEQYF. The DNA for the CDR3 is TGTGCCAGCAGTTTCATCCGAGACCGGGACACCGCCTACGAGCAGTACTTC.

The rearrangement links TRBV18 to TRBJ2-1, with a tentative D call TRBD1 (7 bases). Germline CDR1 is KGHSH and CDR2 is LQKENI. V shed 5 bases and J shed 2 bases, with 13 bases lying between them. The CDR3 is made up of 15 amino acids. This CDR3 is CASSAGGPPYNEQFF. The CDR3 DNA is TGTGCCAGCTCAGCAGGGGGGCCCCCCTACAATGAGCAGTTCTTC. Combining the CDR3 with reference TRBV18 and TRBJ2-1 gives the whole variable domain NAGVMQNPRHLVRRRGQEARLRCSPMKGHSHVYWYRQLPEEGLKFMVYLQKENIIDESGMPKERFSAEFPKEGPSILRIQQVVRGDSAAYFCASSAGGPPYNEQFFGPGTRLTVL.

The V call is TRBV15, the J call TRBJ2-7; 7 nucleotides align to TRBD2. With V trimmed by 0 bases and J by 2 bases, 7 bases remained unmatched. Germline CDR1 and CDR2: LNHNV and YYDKDF (reference sequence). CDR3 size: 16 residues. The CDR3 sequence: CATSRDRGEWAYEQYF. The CDR3 nucleotides read TGTGCCACCAGCAGAGATCGGGGGGAATGGGCCTACGAGCAGTACTTC.

In its sample, this clonotype was seen once. The V gene is TRBV25-1, the J gene TRBJ1-2; D is ambiguous. The V end was cut by 2 bases, the J end by 9 bases, with 10 bases between. The CDR3 is 12 residues long. Germline assignment: CDR1 MGHDK and CDR2 SYGVNS. CDR3 in amino acids: CASSETQGCYTF. For the CDR3, the DNA is TGTGCCAGCAGTGAAACGCAAGGGTGCTACACCTTC.

This clonotype was recorded once. V and J are TRBV27 and TRBJ2-1; 10 nucleotides line up with TRBD2. With 0 bases clipped from V and 15 bases from J, the junction kept 20 bases outside the gene matches. The germline gives CDR1 MNHEY, CDR2 SMNVEV (reference sequence). This CDR3 has 18 amino acids. Here the CDR3 DNA reads TGTGCCAGCAGTTTATCCCCCTGGAGCGGGGGGGCTCACAACAGGCGGTTCTTC. Protein sequence: CASSLSPWSGGAHNRRFF.

The genes are TRBV14 and TRBJ2-7; the match to TRBD1 covers 8 bases. Germline loops: CDR1 SGHDN, CDR2 FVKESK. The CDR3 length is 17 residues. V lost 0 bases, J lost 7 bases, and 14 bases stayed unmatched. Here the CDR3 DNA reads TGTGCCAGCAGCCAAGAGTTCTCAAGGAGACAGGGGAATGAGCAGTACTTC. Translation: CASSQEFSRRQGNEQYF.

The J gene is TRBJ1-4, the V gene TRBV10-3; D is ambiguous. The ends were cut back, 0 bases at V and 3 bases at J, with 8 bases in the middle. The CDR3 length is 15 residues. Germline CDR1 ENHRY, CDR2 SYGVKD. The CDR3 loop is CAISESGSSNEKLFF. The CDR3 DNA reads TGTGCCATCAGTGAGTCTGGCAGTTCTAATGAAAAACTGTTTTTT.

The chain is built from TRBV21-1 and TRBJ2-1; no check of the table's D call, TRBD2, against the DNA was made. TRBV21-1 is a pseudogene segment. The CDR3 runs to 15 residues. The chain's CDR3 is CASSKAGLSYNEQFF. The CDR3 coding sequence is TGTGCCAGCAGCAAAGCGGGACTATCCTACAATGAGCAGTTCTTC.

Details on this clonotype: A read error may account for a junction end that differs from germline. The rearrangement uses TRBV5-1 and TRBJ2-7; 11 positions match TRBD2. The CDR3 is made up of 15 amino acids. Germline values: CDR1 SGHRS, CDR2 YFSETQ. The CDR3 spells CASSSGLADSDEQYF. Here the CDR3 DNA reads TGCGCCAGCAGCTCGGGACTAGCGGACTCCGACGAGCAGTACTTC. Supplemented by reference TRBV5-1 and TRBJ2-7, the full variable domain reads KAGVTQTPRYLIKTRGQQVTLSCSPISGHRSVSWYQQTPGQGLQFLFEYFSETQRNKGNFPGRFSGRQFSNSRSEMNVSTLELGDSALYLCASSSGLADSDEQYFGPGTRLTVT.

In this sample, this clonotype turned up a few times. The chain combines TRBV27 with TRBJ2-3; D uncertain. Germline V gene sequence: CDR1 MNHEY, CDR2 SMNVEV (reference sequence). With 4 bases removed from V and 5 bases from J, the gap between germline ends came to 7 bases. The CDR3 is 12 amino acids. The CDR3 here is CASSSGIDTQYF. For the CDR3, the DNA is TGTGCCAGCAGTTCGGGCATAGATACGCAGTATTTT.

The rearrangement links TRBV9 to TRBJ2-4, with 11 bases that match TRBD2. The J call may not be correct, given that the DNA end is closer to TRBJ2-7. The CDR3 length is 15 residues. The germline gives CDR1 SGDLS, CDR2 YYNGEE. The CDR3 bases are TGTGCCAGCAGCGTAGGGGTTAGCGGGGGGGCCGAGCAGTACTTC. It encodes CASSVGVSGGAEQYF.